One T cell receptor (beta chain) is described in this entry. The data are from a study of PD-L1 blockade in urothelial cancer. Looking at the study overall: Between 0 and 3 chemotherapy regimens preceded treatment for each patient. Researchers looked at the blood 3 weeks (second dose) and 6 weeks after treatment began.

Assay: immunoSEQ multiplex PCR; the TCRdb copy retains only in-frame clones and omits some. The sample lists about 15,000 clones, around 87% occurring once. Germline values: CDR1 MNHEY, CDR2 SVGAGI. CDR3 length: 12 amino acids. Trimming cost V 2 bases and J 8 bases; bases outside gene matches: 2. The patients' disease, urothelial carcinoma, was locally advanced or metastatic. The receptor's source is a man in his sixties or seventies with urothelial cancer. J is TRBJ1-1 and V is TRBV6-5; 7 bases align to TRBD1. The sample in question was PBMCs, obtained around atezolizumab (anti-PD-L1) treatment. CDR3 region: CASSYPGGEAFF. The CDR3 nucleotides read TGTGCCAGCAGTTACCCAGGGGGGGAAGCTTTCTTT.